This T cell receptor beta chain was sequenced in a study of shared T cell receptors in the human thymus. Trimming took off 0 bases at V and 3 bases at J, with 13 bases between the two ends. Germline lookup yields CDR1 LGHNA and CDR2 YSLEER. The CDR3 is 16 residues long. This clone was seen only a few times. Generated by immunoSEQ multiplex PCR, the TCRdb table keeps only in-frame clones and is missing some. The data hold hundreds of thousands of clones, with about 90% observed a single time. These sequences were also reported in another study, on human thymus T cells. As that study records: Thymus pieces cut out during corrective heart surgery were the tissue that was used. Thymic as well as blood repertoires seemed to favor certain V and J genes unevenly.

The chain uses TRBV4-3 and TRBJ2-3; a weak D match, TRBD1 (5 bases). Input material: thymocytes. The receptor was isolated from a boy in the first two years of life with a congenital heart defect. The CDR3 DNA sequence: TGCGCCAGCAGCCAAGAGGAAGGGGTTGTAACAGATACGCAGTATTTT. Protein: CASSQEEGVVTDTQYF.